These 29 T cell receptor beta chains were sequenced from one sample in a study of cytomegalovirus exposure and HLA in healthy donors. The PCR was carried out with 60 Vbeta primers and 13 Jbeta primers. Clones were read by immunoSEQ multiplex PCR, and TCRdb kept only the in-frame ones, dropping some. The sample contains about 110,000 clones, about 70% of which appear only once. Specimen: PBMCs. These receptors all come from a woman aged 25 to 39 in good health and CMV-seronegative.

The CDR3: CASSLNRERVDYGYTF. Here the CDR3 DNA reads TGTGCCAGCAGCCTAAACCGGGAACGAGTGGACTATGGCTACACCTTC. The V call is TRBV7-9, the J call TRBJ1-2; D call uncertain. V was pared by 5 bases and J by 3 bases, with 19 bases between. The CDR3 is 16 residues long. CDR1 and CDR2 (germline): SEHNR, FQNEAQ (reference sequence).

This chain connects TRBV29-1 to TRBJ1-1; TRBD1 might be the D (5 bases). Per the germline V gene, CDR1 is SQVTM and CDR2 is ANQGSEA. The CDR3 runs 11 residues. The V end was cut by 8 bases, the J end by 3 bases, with 10 bases between. The CDR3 sequence is CSFLGDTEAFF. The CDR3 nucleotides read TGCAGCTTCTTAGGGGACACTGAAGCTTTCTTT.

V usage is TRBV30 and J usage is TRBJ1-2; 7 bases map to TRBD1. The CDR3 has 12 residues. V dropped 0 bases and J dropped 8; count of bases not matched to a gene: 3. Germline CDR1 and CDR2: GTSNPN and SVGIG (reference sequence). CDR3 region: CAWSVTGKGYTF. CDR3 nucleotides: TGTGCCTGGAGTGTGACAGGGAAAGGCTACACCTTC.

Of note for this clone: This sample includes further DNA sequences coding for the same CDR3. This sequence joins TRBV7-2 and TRBJ1-2; 7 bases line up with TRBD1. This CDR3 is 13 amino acids long. The germline gives CDR1 SGHTA, CDR2 FQGNSA. Trimming took 5 bases from V and 8 from J; bases not matched to a gene: 8. The CDR3 is CASSLDRVGGYTF. Here the CDR3 DNA reads TGTGCCAGCAGCCTAGACAGGGTCGGGGGCTACACCTTC.

The chain recombines TRBV5-6 with TRBJ1-1, with D possibly being TRBD1 (6 bases). From germline, CDR1 is SGHDT and CDR2 YYEEEE. Deletions cut 1 base from V and 14 bases from J, with 6 bases between. The CDR3 length is 9 residues. This chain's CDR3 is CASSLQGFF. CDR3 DNA sequence: TGTGCCAGCAGCTTGCAGGGGTTCTTT. The variable domain in full, completed from reference TRBV5-6 and TRBJ1-1, reads DAGVTQSPTHLIKTRGQQVTLRCSPKSGHDTVSWYQQALGQGPQFIFQYYEEEERQRGNFPDRFSGHQFPNYSSELNVNALLLGDSALYLCASSLQGFFGQGTRLTVV.

The rearrangement uses TRBV30 and TRBJ1-1, with D possibly matching TRBD1 (6 bases). Germline CDR1 GTSNPN, CDR2 SVGIG (reference sequence). V dropped 3 bases and J dropped 7 bases, with 12 bases sitting between them. This CDR3 region has 12 residues. CDR3 sequence (DNA): TGTGCCTGGAGAGGGACACTGCTTGAAGCTTTCTTT. As protein: CAWRGTLLEAFF.

V and J are TRBV29-1 and TRBJ2-7; 8 nucleotides line up with TRBD1. The length of the CDR3 is 12 residues. From germline, CDR1 is SQVTM and CDR2 ANQGSEA. V was pared by 6 bases and J by 0 bases, with 1 base of the junction left unmatched. The CDR3 loop is CSVGQGSYEQYF. The CDR3 bases are TGCAGCGTAGGACAGGGCTCCTACGAGCAGTACTTC.

The V gene is TRBV5-1, the J gene TRBJ1-1; maybe TRBD1 (6 bases). Trimming removed 4 bases from V and 6 bases from J, with 19 bases in between. The CDR3 spans 15 residues. Per the germline V gene, CDR1 is SGHRS and CDR2 is YFSETQ. The CDR3 protein is CASSHLLGGGPEAFF. The CDR3 nucleotides read TGCGCCAGCAGCCATTTGTTGGGGGGGGGCCCTGAAGCTTTCTTT.

This sequence joins TRBV6-5 and TRBJ1-5; the D gene is possibly TRBD1 (6 bases). V lost 4 bases, J lost 0 bases, and 10 bases lay in between. The CDR3 has 15 amino acids. Germline CDR1 MNHEY, CDR2 SVGAGI. CDR3 amino acids: CASSLQGSSNQPQHF. The CDR3 nucleotides are TGTGCCAGCAGTTTACAGGGTTCTAGCAATCAGCCCCAGCATTTT.

The V call is TRBV30, the J call TRBJ1-3; TRBD1 might be the D (6 bases). The CDR3 is 13 amino acids. The V and J ends lost 0 bases and 7 bases respectively, with 10 bases between them. CDR1 and CDR2 (germline): GTSNPN, SVGIG (reference sequence). The CDR3 spells CAWSVGQLNTIYF. CDR3 in DNA: TGTGCCTGGAGTGTCGGACAGTTGAACACCATATATTTT.

J is TRBJ2-7 and V is TRBV5-1; 10 positions agree with TRBD2. The CDR3 sequence is 15 residues long. Per the germline V gene, CDR1 is SGHRS and CDR2 is YFSETQ. The ends lost 2 bases at V and 6 bases at J; junction bases unmatched: 8. The CDR3 protein is CASSFSSGSVSEQYF. As DNA, the CDR3 is TGCGCCAGCAGCTTTTCTAGCGGGAGTGTAAGCGAGCAGTACTTC.

This clone was observed a few times. This chain joins TRBV7-9 and TRBJ1-1; tentatively, D is TRBD1 (5 bases). The germline V and J ends were trimmed by 5 bases and 4 bases, with 14 bases remaining between them. Germline values: CDR1 SEHNR, CDR2 FQNEAQ (reference sequence). The CDR3 is made up of 14 amino acids. CDR3 residues: CASSAQVFFTEAFF. The CDR3 DNA reads TGTGCCAGCAGCGCACAGGTCTTCTTCACTGAAGCTTTCTTT. Full variable domain (rest looked up from reference TRBV7-9 and TRBJ1-1): DTGVSQNPRHKITKRGQNVTFRCDPISEHNRLYWYRQTLGQGPEFLTYFQNEAQLEKSRLLSDRFSAERPKGSFSTLEIQRTEQGDSAMYLCASSAQVFFTEAFFGQGTRLTVV.

This clone has just a few counts. The chain carries TRBV5-1 and TRBJ2-6; 10 nucleotides align to TRBD2. The CDR3 consists of 18 residues. After removal of 0 bases from V and 0 bases from J, the junction contained 3 bases not matched to a gene. Looked up from germline, CDR1 is SGHRS and CDR2 is YFSETQ. The CDR3 DNA is TGCGCCAGCAGCTTGGCGGGACTAGCGTACTCTGGGGCCAACGTCCTGACTTTC. The encoded protein is CASSLAGLAYSGANVLTF.

The V gene is TRBV5-1, the J gene TRBJ2-4; TRBD2 aligns across 10 bases. Trimming at V came to 5 bases and at J to 2 bases, leaving 7 bases not matched to a gene. This CDR3 comprises 16 residues. The V gene's germline CDR1 is SGHRS and CDR2 YFSETQ. The CDR3 coding sequence is TGCGCCAGCAGTCCTAGCGGGAGTGGGTCCAAAAACATTCAGTACTTC. Translated, it gives CASSPSGSGSKNIQYF.

The chain joins TRBV27 to TRBJ1-5; maybe TRBD1 (5 bases). V lost 6 bases, J lost 6 bases, and 15 bases lay in between. Germline-derived CDR1 and CDR2 are MNHEY and SMNVEV (reference sequence). This CDR3 is built from 14 residues. CDR3 nucleotides: TGTGCCAGCAGCCCCTGGGGGGGGAGTCAGCCCCAGCATTTT. Translated, it gives CASSPWGGSQPQHF.

V usage is TRBV19 and J usage is TRBJ1-2, with D unclear. The ends were cut back, 1 base at V and 6 bases at J, with 15 bases in the middle. CDR1 is LNHDA, CDR2 SQIVND, per germline (reference sequence). The CDR3 spans 15 residues. For the CDR3, the DNA is TGTGCCAGTAGTATAGTTGACAAACCGATAAATGGCTACACCTTC. Amino acids: CASSIVDKPINGYTF.

The V and J genes are TRBV11-3 and TRBJ1-1; TRBD1 agrees at 7 bases. The CDR3 spans 13 residues. The junction had 6 bases not matched to a gene; V was cut back by 3 bases and J by 8 bases. Germline values: CDR1 SGHNT, CDR2 YENEEA. CDR3 protein: CASSLGTVSEAFF. The CDR3 region has the DNA TGTGCCAGCAGCTTGGGGACAGTGTCAGAAGCTTTCTTT.

This chain uses TRBV2 with TRBJ2-5, with TRBD1 identical over 7 bases. The CDR3 is 14 residues long. Germline loops: CDR1 SNHLY, CDR2 FYNNEI. V trimming: 4 bases; J trimming: 1 base; junction bases outside the gene matches: 3. Here the CDR3 reads CASSGGTAQETQYF. CDR3 DNA sequence: TGTGCCAGCAGTGGGGGGACAGCCCAAGAGACCCAGTACTTC.

The chain carries TRBV14 and TRBJ2-7; D not resolved. Germline values: CDR1 SGHDN, CDR2 FVKESK. Deletions cut 0 bases from V and 4 bases from J, with 10 bases between. The CDR3 covers 14 residues. DNA for the CDR3: TGTGCCAGCAGCCAAGATCGTCACGGGTACGAGCAGTACTTC. It yields the protein CASSQDRHGYEQYF. Full variable domain (remainder filled in from reference TRBV14 and TRBJ2-7): EAGVTQFPSHSVIEKGQTVTLRCDPISGHDNLYWYRRVMGKEIKFLLHFVKESKQDESGMPNNRFLAERTGGTYSTLKVQPAELEDSGVYFCASSQDRHGYEQYFGPGTRLTVT.

The rearrangement uses TRBV6-1 and TRBJ1-5; D is unresolved. Per germline, CDR1 MNHNS and CDR2 SASEGT. CDR3 size: 15 residues. V was clipped by 6 bases and J by 3 bases, with 15 bases between them. This chain's CDR3 is CASSRDTRNNQPQHF. For the CDR3, the DNA is TGTGCCAGCAGCCGGGATACCCGTAACAATCAGCCCCAGCATTTT.

This clone has only a few counts. Here the CDR3 DNA reads TGTGCCAGCGGGACTAGCGGGAGCAACTACAATGAGCAGTTCTTC. Its translation is CASGTSGSNYNEQFF. This sequence joins TRBV14 and TRBJ2-1; 14 nucleotides align to TRBD2. Germline V CDR1 and CDR2: SGHDN, FVKESK. This CDR3 is built from 15 residues. V lost 8 bases, J lost 3 bases, and 3 bases stayed unmatched.

The V gene is TRBV9, the J gene TRBJ2-3; TRBD2 matches at 7 bases. The CDR3 runs 18 residues. V trimming: 0 bases; J trimming: 1 base; junction bases outside the gene matches: 11. Germline V gene lookup returns CDR1 SGDLS and CDR2 YYNGEE. The CDR3 reads CASSVGPGGRDRTDTQYF. Here the CDR3 DNA reads TGTGCCAGCAGCGTAGGTCCCGGGGGGAGGGACCGCACAGATACGCAGTATTTT.

The rearrangement uses TRBV27 and TRBJ2-1; 8 bases align to TRBD1. J lost 5 bases, V lost 2 bases, and 11 bases had no gene match. Germline loops: CDR1 MNHEY, CDR2 SMNVEV (reference sequence). This CDR3 is 17 amino acids long. CDR3 sequence (DNA): TGTGCCAGCAGTTTAGATACGGACAGGGCCCCCAACAATGAGCAGTTCTTC. This translates into CASSLDTDRAPNNEQFF.

J is TRBJ1-1 and V is TRBV5-1; D not certain. Germline lookup yields CDR1 SGHRS and CDR2 YFSETQ. The CDR3 spans 15 residues. V lost 0 bases and J lost 6, with 15 bases in between. In DNA, the CDR3 is TGCGCCAGCAGCTTGGATTTCCCAGTATCGTCTGAAGCTTTCTTT. Residues: CASSLDFPVSSEAFF.

The chain combines TRBV15 with TRBJ1-2; D is uncertain. Trimming removed 3 bases at V and 6 bases at J, with 20 bases between. The CDR3 is 16 residues long. Per the germline V gene, CDR1 is LNHNV and CDR2 is YYDKDF (reference sequence). CDR3: CATSRRPPGRNDGYTF. The CDR3 region has the DNA TGTGCCACCAGCAGGCGACCCCCTGGCAGGAATGATGGCTACACCTTC.

CDR3 sequence (DNA): TGCACCAGCAGCCGAAGATGCCCGGAAGGGGCTGAAGCTTTCTTT. Amino acid sequence: CTSSRRCPEGAEAFF. V and J are TRBV1 and TRBJ1-1; TRBD1, the table's D call, was not compared with the DNA. TRBV1 is assigned pseudogene status. The CDR3 has 15 amino acids.

The CDR3 sequence is CASSLWAGMNTGELFF. DNA of the CDR3: TGTGCCAGCAGCTTATGGGCCGGGATGAACACCGGGGAGCTGTTTTTT. V gene TRBV7-2 combines with J gene TRBJ2-2; tentative D call: TRBD2 (5 bases). This CDR3 spans 16 amino acids. The V gene's germline CDR1 is SGHTA and CDR2 FQGNSA. The V end lost 2 bases, the J end lost 1 base, and 11 bases lay between the germline ends.

The chain employs TRBV5-1 and TRBJ1-1, with no clear D. Looked up from germline, CDR1 is SGHRS and CDR2 is YFSETQ. This CDR3 comprises 14 residues. V lost 0 bases to trimming and J lost 8 bases, with 14 bases between them. The CDR3 protein is CASSLGGRRSEAFF. DNA for the CDR3: TGCGCCAGCAGCTTGGGAGGCCGTAGGTCCGAAGCTTTCTTT.

The J gene is TRBJ1-3, the V gene TRBV18, with a possible D match to TRBD1 (5 bases). CDR3 length: 16 residues. V lost 2 bases, J lost 2 bases, and 13 bases lay in between. Germline CDR1 and CDR2: KGHSH and LQKENI. This CDR3 is CASSPRTTGTGNTIYF. Written as DNA, the CDR3 is TGTGCCAGCTCACCAAGGACAACAGGCACTGGAAACACCATATATTTT.